A selection of T cell receptor beta chains follows, all from one sample in a study of early T cells in non-severe SARS-CoV-2 infection. TCRdb passed the 5' RACE reads through MiXCR, listing each CDR3 protein once. This sample has some 88,000 distinct CDR3 sequences, with over 15% found just once. The sequencing here drew on whole blood, taken at baseline. The receptors derive from an adult who was a healthcare worker with PCR-confirmed SARS-CoV-2 infection or an uninfected control (not recorded which). CDR3s include the opening cysteine and the closing phenylalanine or tryptophan. Fields, in order: CDR3 protein, CDR3 DNA, D gene, V gene, J gene, clone size. A D gene is named only where the DNA matches it firmly. Clone size is not always given. Where it is, it says once, few, many or a class for expanded clones.

cdr3_aa: CASSPGQGRQETQYF
cdr3_nt: TGTGCCAGCAGCCCCGGACAGGGCCGTCAAGAGACCCAGTACTTC
d_call: TRBD1
v_call: TRBV7-7
j_call: TRBJ2-5
clone_size: .

cdr3_aa: CASSLDRDFPYEQYF
cdr3_nt: TGTGCCAGCAGCTTGGACCGGGACTTTCCATACGAGCAGTACTTC
d_call: .
v_call: TRBV11-2
j_call: TRBJ2-7
clone_size: .

cdr3_aa: CASSPFGYYNEQFF
cdr3_nt: TGCGCCAGCAGCCCCTTTGGGTACTACAATGAGCAGTTCTTC
d_call: .
v_call: TRBV4-3
j_call: TRBJ2-1
clone_size: many

cdr3_aa: CASRPFTGTSVPDTQYF
cdr3_nt: TGCGCCAGCAGACCTTTCACCGGGACTAGCGTGCCAGATACGCAGTATTTT
d_call: TRBD2
v_call: TRBV5-1
j_call: TRBJ2-3
clone_size: .

cdr3_aa: CASRSVDEQFF
cdr3_nt: TGTGCCAGCAGATCCGTCGATGAGCAGTTCTTC
d_call: .
v_call: TRBV12-3/TRBV12-4
j_call: TRBJ2-1
clone_size: .

cdr3_aa: CSARLTGSYGYTF
cdr3_nt: TGCAGTGCTAGACTGACAGGCTCCTATGGCTACACCTTC
d_call: .
v_call: TRBV20-1
j_call: TRBJ1-2
clone_size: .

cdr3_aa: CASSYQRDSNGYTF
cdr3_nt: TGTGCCAGCAGTTACCAACGGGACAGCAATGGCTACACCTTC
d_call: TRBD1
v_call: TRBV6-6
j_call: TRBJ1-2
clone_size: .

cdr3_aa: CASSRDPATTGELFF
cdr3_nt: TGTGCCAGCAGCCGGGACCCGGCTACCACCGGGGAGCTGTTTTTT
d_call: .
v_call: TRBV6-2/TRBV6-3
j_call: TRBJ2-2
clone_size: .

cdr3_aa: CSAPTGITANYGYTF
cdr3_nt: TGCAGTGCTCCAACCGGGATCACCGCTAACTATGGCTACACCTTC
d_call: .
v_call: TRBV20-1
j_call: TRBJ1-2
clone_size: .

cdr3_aa: CATVPPAESGNTIYF
cdr3_nt: TGTGCCACCGTACCCCCGGCGGAGTCTGGAAACACCATATATTTT
d_call: .
v_call: TRBV28
j_call: TRBJ1-3
clone_size: .

cdr3_aa: CASSLVGGQTQYF
cdr3_nt: TGCGCCAGCAGCTTGGTAGGGGGTCAGACCCAGTACTTC
d_call: .
v_call: TRBV5-1
j_call: TRBJ2-5
clone_size: few

cdr3_aa: CSVPLYQETQYF
cdr3_nt: TGCAGCGTGCCACTCTACCAAGAGACCCAGTACTTC
d_call: .
v_call: TRBV29-1
j_call: TRBJ2-5
clone_size: few

cdr3_aa: CASIGLGALHF
cdr3_nt: TGTGCCAGCATCGGCTTGGGGGCCCTCCACTTT
d_call: .
v_call: TRBV28
j_call: TRBJ1-6
clone_size: .

cdr3_aa: CATYEAREKLFF
cdr3_nt: TGTGCCACCTACGAAGCAAGAGAAAAACTGTTTTTT
d_call: .
v_call: TRBV28
j_call: TRBJ1-4
clone_size: few